This T cell receptor beta chain was identified in a study of T cell responses to AZD1222 COVID-19 vaccine (dated by TCRdb to 2020 to 2022). Concerning the study at large: Because spike-specific TCR depth and breadth did not differ between the two schedules, AZD1222 recipients who got a second dose at roughly 4 weeks were pooled with those who got a second dose at roughly 12 weeks. Trial participants were enrolled by age into subgroups of 18-55, 56-69 and 70-plus years, and around 150, 29 and 61 TCR-sequenced participants, respectively, were included in these subgroups. A total of about 240 trial participants underwent TCR sequencing, of whom some 210 received two doses of AZD1222 and about 25 received two doses of the MenACWY control vaccine. Results and caveats for the whole study, not just this receptor: Participants were mostly white British and included more females than males, and it was suggested by the authors that clonal diversity may have been underestimated. After two AZD1222 doses, spike-specific TCR breadth and depth were significantly higher than at day 0 and than in MenACWY recipients. The 56-69-year group was small, and its depth increase did not reach significance, likely because of low power. Conclusions about previously exposed vaccinees are limited because only six or seven AZD1222 recipients were SARS-CoV-2 seropositive at baseline. Nearly half of unique spike-specific TCRs reportedly recognized epitopes outside regions mutated in the B.1.351 and B.1.1.7 variants. Because no samples from the day 14 peak response were available, repertoires could be characterized only after the peak T cell response. The whole spike protein was spanned by vaccine-associated CD4 TCRs, and dominant responses were seen in regions 160-218 and 743-854.

To note about this clone: What this receptor recognizes is not known. There are no base qualities to consult, and no much larger clone falls within one base.

In the paper's terms, the time point label means: baseline before first vaccination. Samples from vaccinated people were obtained from the UK trials COV001 and COV002, which included a single-blind randomized controlled phase 2/3 trial of AZD1222 (ChAdOx1 nCoV-19) in healthy adults. Trial participant PBMC samples were collected at day 0 and day 28 after the second dose for TCRbeta chain sequencing. The CDR3 regions of human TCRbeta chains were analyzed by immunosequencing. Under the source paper's analysis protocol: Repertoire TCRs were matched against a reference library of SARS-CoV-2-specific TCRs generated with the MIRA antigen-specificity platform. Breadth meant the fraction of unique TCRs that were SARS-CoV-2-associated, whereas depth meant the fraction of total T cells that were SARS-CoV-2-associated. Using the MIRA data, each spike-specific TCR was assigned both to the spike region to which the TCR was reactive and to a CD4 or CD8 class. Log10-transformed breadth and depth values were compared by one-way ANOVA with Sidak's multiple comparisons tests. What TCRdb holds here is the immuneACCESS table cut down to in-frame rearrangements. Part of the clones is not present; checked against another copy, under half of the missing clones reflect an unresolved V gene, and the others are unexplained. Clone size and V and J calls were adopted from that table, with D and trimming inferred from the DNA. Within this sample are 55,000 to 65,000 clones, with 80% to 90% of them counted one time only. The ten most abundant clones make up roughly 15% of the sample.

This TCR was sampled from an adult in good health. The sample consisted of peripheral blood, taken on day 0 of AZD1222 vaccination.

CDR3 loop: CASSEASWGSPLHF. Read as DNA, the sequence is TGTGCCAGCAGTGAGGCCTCCTGGGGTTCACCCCTCCACTTT. The rearrangement joined TRBV6-1 to TRBJ1-6; the D gene cannot be named for sure. Reading the germline V gene gives CDR1 MNHNS and CDR2 SASEGT. The CDR3 spans 14 residues, from the cysteine through the phenylalanine. Of all the DNA, just the CDR3 is kept, 42 bases in frame from base 1. V loses 3 bases, J loses 9 bases, and the germline ends lie 12 bases apart.